The entry below describes one TCR beta chain. What it binds is unknown. The authors extracted RNA and reverse transcribed it into cDNA as the sequencing template. The repertoire was sequenced with immunoSEQ multiplex PCR; TCRdb's copy has only in-frame clones and lacks some. The profile shows some 150,000 clones, 82% of them singletons. Treatment indicated: oral pan-JAK inhibitor, 5-10 mg twice daily. In alopecia areata patients, both lesional scalp punch biopsies and peripheral blood were collected. The sample is drawn from a study of CD8+ T cells in alopecia areata. Broader study findings: Scalp clonality decreased significantly with tofacitinib, and so did expanded CD8+ clones among the top 100.

CDR3 length: 15 residues. Trimming at V came to 4 bases and at J to 1 base, leaving 4 bases not matched to a gene. Looked up from germline, CDR1 is SGHNT and CDR2 is YENEEA. The starting material was CD8+ T cells sorted from blood, obtained at week 4, from a patient treated with tofacitinib. The sequence derives from a human donor with alopecia areata. The chain is built from TRBV11-3 and TRBJ1-1, with 9 bases aligning to TRBD1. CDR3 bases: TGTGCCAGCAGCTCGACAGGGGGTACGAACACTGAAGCTTTCTTT. Translated: CASSSTGGTNTEAFF.